The 2 T cell receptor beta chains reported below all come from one sample, sequenced in a study of beta chain features in type 1 diabetes. What was sequenced were expressed TCRB transcripts, since all of the isolated RNA had been reverse transcribed. Assay: immunoSEQ multiplex PCR; the TCRdb copy retains only in-frame clones and omits some. The sample has fewer than 500,000 clones, around 13% seen once. Sequencing input: naive CD4+ T cells from blood. Every receptor here comes from a man aged 30 to 45 in good health.

The chain employs TRBV27 and TRBJ2-3; no definite D call. This CDR3 comprises 14 residues. The V and J ends lost 3 bases and 1 base respectively, with 8 bases between them. Germline CDR1 and CDR2: MNHEY and SMNVEV (reference sequence). The CDR3 here is CASSLSRGTDTQYF. The CDR3 DNA reads as TGTGCCAGCAGTTTGTCTAGGGGCACAGATACGCAGTATTTT.

The V and J genes are TRBV30 and TRBJ2-3, with 13 bases lining up with TRBD2. V gave up 0 bases and J gave up 3 bases; unmatched junction bases: 6. CDR3 length: 17 amino acids. CDR1 and CDR2 from the germline V gene are GTSNPN and SVGIG (reference sequence). The chain's CDR3 is CAWSVWTSGRGTDTQYF. CDR3 nucleotide sequence: TGTGCCTGGAGTGTCTGGACTAGCGGGAGAGGGACAGATACGCAGTATTTT.